These 32 T cell receptor beta chains originate from one sample sequenced in a study of circulating and synovial CD4+ cells in juvenile arthritis. Sequencing used immunoSEQ multiplex PCR; TCRdb keeps in-frame clones, though not all of them. Of 14,000 or so clones in the sample, over 80% were seen once. Sequencing was carried out using CD4+ T cells from synovial fluid. These receptors came from a human patient with juvenile idiopathic arthritis. Some clones in this sample may be carry-over from other donors' samples.

This clone was observed a few times. V gene TRBV4-1 combines with J gene TRBJ2-6; 7 bases are shared with TRBD1. The CDR3 loop spans 17 amino acids. Looked up from germline, CDR1 is MGHRA and CDR2 is YSYEKL. With V trimmed by 4 bases and J by 1 base, 7 bases remained unmatched. Here the CDR3 reads CASSPDRLQSGANVLTF. As DNA, the CDR3 is TGCGCCAGCAGCCCGGACAGGTTACAATCTGGGGCCAACGTCCTGACTTTC.

This clone was seen a single time. The rearrangement joins TRBV28 to TRBJ1-5; 8 positions match TRBD1. The CDR3 consists of 14 residues. Germline values: CDR1 MDHEN, CDR2 SYDVKM. V gave up 6 bases and J gave up 7 bases; unmatched junction bases: 8. The CDR3 protein is CASRTDREVQPQHF. The DNA of the CDR3 is TGTGCCAGCAGGACGGACAGGGAGGTGCAGCCCCAGCATTTT. Full variable domain (missing parts from reference TRBV28 and TRBJ1-5): DVKVTQSSRYLVKRTGEKVFLECVQDMDHENMFWYRQDPGLGLRLIYFSYDVKMKEKGDIPEGYSVSREKKERFSLILESASTNQTSMYLCASRTDREVQPQHFGDGTRLSIL.

The rearrangement uses TRBV7-2 and TRBJ1-2; 7 bases map to TRBD1. Germline CDR1 is SGHTA and CDR2 is FQGNSA. Germline trimming cut 4 bases from V and 3 bases from J; bases unmatched to any gene: 5. The CDR3 covers 14 residues. CDR3 loop: CASSSTGWDYGYTF. The DNA of the CDR3 is TGTGCCAGCAGCTCGACAGGGTGGGACTATGGCTACACCTTC. Full variable domain (missing parts from reference TRBV7-2 and TRBJ1-2): GAGVSQSPSNKVTEKGKDVELRCDPISGHTALYWYRQSLGQGLEFLIYFQGNSAPDKSGLPSDRFSAERTGGSVSTLTIQRTQQEDSAVYLCASSSTGWDYGYTFGSGTRLTVV.

The rearrangement links TRBV29-1 to TRBJ2-2; possibly TRBD1 for D (5 bases). V lost 7 bases to trimming and J lost 6 bases, with 15 bases between them. The CDR3 contains 13 residues. Germline CDR1 is SQVTM and CDR2 is ANQGSEA. CDR3 coding DNA: TGCAGCGGACGAGACAGTATTGCCGGGGAGCTGTTTTTT. Its protein is CSGRDSIAGELFF.

This rearrangement joins TRBV7-2 to TRBJ1-2; 7 positions agree with TRBD1. Trimming at V came to 5 bases and at J to 8 bases, leaving 11 bases not matched to a gene. Germline values: CDR1 SGHTA, CDR2 FQGNSA. The CDR3 extends over 14 amino acids. The chain's CDR3 is CASSPTQTGNGYTF. The CDR3 DNA is TGTGCCAGCAGCCCCACGCAGACAGGGAACGGCTACACCTTC.

This clone ranks as large. V usage is TRBV10-3 and J usage is TRBJ1-2; tentative D call: TRBD1 (5 bases). The V gene's germline CDR1 is ENHRY and CDR2 SYGVKD. This CDR3 has 14 amino acids. Trimming took off 2 bases at V and 7 bases at J, with 14 bases between the two ends. CDR3 coding DNA: TGTGCCATCAGTGAGGGAGGGGCGAGAGGTGGCTACACCTTC. Amino acids: CAISEGGARGGYTF.

This rearrangement joins TRBV2 to TRBJ1-1, with a tentative D call TRBD1 (5 bases). Germline V gives CDR1 SNHLY, CDR2 FYNNEI. With 6 bases removed from V and 1 base from J, the gap between germline ends came to 9 bases. The CDR3 is made up of 13 amino acids. In DNA, the CDR3 is TGTGCCAGCAGGGGACTTTGGAACACTGAAGCTTTCTTT. Its protein is CASRGLWNTEAFF.

In this sample, this clone turned up once. The chain links TRBV9 to TRBJ1-1, with D maybe TRBD1 (5 bases). Trimming pared 2 bases from V and 3 bases from J, leaving 8 bases between. The length of the CDR3 is 13 residues. Germline lookup yields CDR1 SGDLS and CDR2 YYNGEE. The CDR3 DNA sequence: TGTGCCAGCAGCGTTCGGGGGGACACTGAAGCTTTCTTT. Its translation: CASSVRGDTEAFF.

A word on this clone: Other DNA variants within this sample encode the same CDR3. This chain links TRBV29-1 with TRBJ1-2; 9 bases line up with TRBD1. The CDR3 extends over 12 amino acids. Trimming at V came to 6 bases and at J to 8 bases, leaving 7 bases not matched to a gene. Germline V CDR1 and CDR2: SQVTM, ANQGSEA. The CDR3 loop reads CSVLTGGTGYTF. CDR3 bases: TGCAGCGTATTAACAGGGGGCACGGGCTACACCTTC.

The chain uses TRBV7-2 and TRBJ2-2; D is perhaps TRBD1 (6 bases). The CDR3 runs to 17 residues. The V and J ends lost 0 bases and 1 base respectively, with 12 bases between them. Germline values: CDR1 SGHTA, CDR2 FQGNSA. The CDR3 sequence is CASSLAQGSRNTGELFF. The DNA for the CDR3 is TGTGCCAGCAGCTTAGCGCAGGGGAGTAGGAACACCGGGGAGCTGTTTTTT.

The chain employs TRBV5-1 and TRBJ1-5; unclear D gene. Germline CDR1 reads SGHRS; CDR2 reads YFSETQ. This CDR3 has 15 amino acids. With 1 base removed from V and 5 bases from J, the gap between germline ends came to 13 bases. CDR3 amino acids: CASSLSPENHQPQHF. Written as DNA, the CDR3 is TGCGCCAGCAGCTTGAGTCCAGAAAACCATCAGCCCCAGCATTTT. Full variable domain (remainder filled in from reference TRBV5-1 and TRBJ1-5): KAGVTQTPRYLIKTRGQQVTLSCSPISGHRSVSWYQQTPGQGLQFLFEYFSETQRNKGNFPGRFSGRQFSNSRSEMNVSTLELGDSALYLCASSLSPENHQPQHFGDGTRLSIL.

The V call is TRBV27, the J call TRBJ2-5, with 7 bases fitting TRBD2. The CDR3 runs to 16 residues. Germline loops: CDR1 MNHEY, CDR2 SMNVEV (reference sequence). V lost 6 bases and J lost 5; bases outside the gene matches: 15. CDR3 sequence reads: CASRGHGAGGGETQYF. In DNA, the CDR3 is TGTGCCAGCAGGGGCCACGGGGCCGGGGGAGGGGAGACCCAGTACTTC.

V gene TRBV4-1 combines with J gene TRBJ2-7; weak D call: TRBD2 (5 bases). The germline V gene has CDR1 MGHRA and CDR2 YSYEKL. The CDR3 covers 15 residues. V was trimmed by 0 bases and J by 0 bases, leaving 9 bases between them. CDR3 in DNA: TGCGCCAGCAGCCAAGATCCTGGGAGCTCCTACGAGCAGTACTTC. This codes for CASSQDPGSSYEQYF.

This rearrangement joins TRBV27 to TRBJ2-2; 7 bases agree with TRBD1. CDR1 and CDR2 (germline): MNHEY, SMNVEV (reference sequence). The J segment lost 4 bases and the V segment lost 3 bases, leaving 5 bases of the junction unmatched. The CDR3 has 15 residues. The CDR3 is CASSLGRGLTGELFF. The CDR3 DNA reads TGTGCCAGCAGTTTGGGTAGGGGGCTCACCGGGGAGCTGTTTTTT.

This clone has just one count. This chain links TRBV7-6 with TRBJ2-3; a weak D match, TRBD2 (6 bases). The CDR3 has 16 amino acids. The germline V gene has CDR1 SGHVS and CDR2 FNYEAQ. The V end was cut by 0 bases, the J end by 0 bases, with 10 bases between. The CDR3 is CASSLAGRGSTDTQYF. The CDR3 DNA reads as TGTGCCAGCAGCTTAGCCGGGCGGGGAAGCACAGATACGCAGTATTTT.

The V and J genes are TRBV29-1 and TRBJ1-1, with a possible D match to TRBD1 (6 bases). Germline loops: CDR1 SQVTM, CDR2 ANQGSEA. This CDR3 spans 12 amino acids. Deletions cut 4 bases from V and 5 bases from J, with 11 bases between. Here the CDR3 DNA reads TGCAGCGTTGGCCGAGGACAGACTGAAGCTTTCTTT. Translated, it gives CSVGRGQTEAFF.

This chain joins TRBV19 and TRBJ2-2, with TRBD2 matching 7 bases. The J segment lost 0 bases and the V segment lost 5 bases, leaving 6 bases of the junction unmatched. The germline V gene has CDR1 LNHDA and CDR2 SQIVND (reference sequence). This CDR3 is built from 16 residues. This chain's CDR3 is CASSFRSGANTGELFF. The CDR3 DNA is TGTGCCAGTAGTTTCAGAAGCGGGGCGAACACCGGGGAGCTGTTTTTT.

The gene calls are TRBV5-4 and TRBJ2-2; the D is unclear. CDR1 is SGHNT, CDR2 YYREEE, per germline (reference sequence). CDR3 length: 13 amino acids. V was trimmed by 4 bases and J by 5 bases, leaving 9 bases between them. The CDR3 region is CASSGTSTGELFF. DNA for the CDR3: TGTGCCAGCAGCGGTACATCGACCGGGGAGCTGTTTTTT.

V gene TRBV2 combines with J gene TRBJ2-5; D perhaps matches TRBD2 (5 bases). This CDR3 region has 13 residues. The germline V gene has CDR1 SNHLY and CDR2 FYNNEI. V lost 6 bases and J 5 bases, leaving 13 bases between the germline ends. CDR3 amino acids: CASSEGLTETQYF. CDR3 bases: TGTGCCAGCAGCGAGGGTTTAACGGAGACCCAGTACTTC.

The rearrangement links TRBV30 to TRBJ2-7; 9 positions agree with TRBD2. Per the germline V gene, CDR1 is GTSNPN and CDR2 is SVGIG (reference sequence). This CDR3 spans 13 amino acids. V shed 4 bases and J 5 bases; nucleotides not matched to a gene: 6. The CDR3 DNA reads TGTGCCTGGATGCGGGAGGGCCGAAACGAGCAGTACTTC. This sequence encodes CAWMREGRNEQYF.

The genes are TRBV27 and TRBJ1-1; D might be TRBD1 (5 bases). Germline V gene sequence: CDR1 MNHEY, CDR2 SMNVEV (reference sequence). The CDR3 runs 15 residues. V was cut by 5 bases and J by 10 bases, with 23 bases left in between. The CDR3 nucleotides read TGTGCCAGCAGTCCAGAGTGGGGCCCAGCTACGGGAGCTTTCTTT. Amino acids: CASSPEWGPATGAFF.

The chain carries TRBV2 and TRBJ2-5, with D maybe TRBD1 (5 bases). Germline V gene lookup returns CDR1 SNHLY and CDR2 FYNNEI. The V gene lost 4 bases and the J gene lost 2 bases, with 20 bases spanning the gap. This CDR3 region has 17 residues. The chain's CDR3 is CASSVELALKGQETQYF. DNA of the CDR3: TGTGCCAGCAGTGTTGAATTGGCACTCAAGGGGCAAGAGACCCAGTACTTC.

The chain combines TRBV6-4 with TRBJ2-5, with D tentatively TRBD2 (6 bases). V gave up 6 bases and J gave up 5 bases, with 13 bases separating them. The CDR3 is 13 residues long. Germline V CDR1 and CDR2: MRHNA, SNTAGT. The CDR3 protein is CASSPHGGETQYF. CDR3 in DNA: TGTGCCAGCAGCCCCCATGGGGGGGAGACCCAGTACTTC.

In the case of this clone: The CDR3 ends on some other residue instead of the conserved phenylalanine or tryptophan, so this is likely a read error. The chain couples TRBV10-3 to TRBJ2-7, with 10 bases identical to TRBD1. The CDR3 loop spans 14 amino acids. The trim removed 6 bases at V and 6 bases at J, leaving 8 bases unmatched. CDR1 ENHRY and CDR2 SYGVKD come from the germline V gene. The CDR3 protein is CAISRGTGDGEQYS. Here the CDR3 DNA reads TGTGCCATCAGCCGAGGGACAGGGGATGGCGAGCAGTACTCC.

The chain uses TRBV29-1 and TRBJ1-6, with 9 bases fitting TRBD1. Germline CDR1 and CDR2: SQVTM and ANQGSEA. V lost 5 bases to trimming and J lost 8 bases; unmatched junction nucleotides: 4. This CDR3 is built from 13 residues. The CDR3 DNA is TGCAGCGTTCAACAGGGGGCGGATTCACCCCTCCACTTT. This encodes CSVQQGADSPLHF. The whole variable domain, filled in from reference TRBV29-1 and TRBJ1-6, reads SAVISQKPSRDICQRGTSLTIQCQVDSQVTMMFWYRQQPGQSLTLIATANQGSEATYESGFVIDKFPISRPNLTFSTLTVSNMSPEDSSIYLCSVQQGADSPLHFGNGTRLTVT.

The rearrangement joins TRBV5-6 to TRBJ2-7, with D perhaps TRBD1 (5 bases). Trimming took off 1 base at V and 3 bases at J, with 11 bases between the two ends. Per the germline V gene, CDR1 is SGHDT and CDR2 is YYEEEE. This CDR3 is built from 14 residues. CDR3 bases: TGTGCCAGCAGCTTGAGACAGCAGCTCTACGAGCAGTACTTC. It encodes CASSLRQQLYEQYF. The variable domain in full, completed from reference TRBV5-6 and TRBJ2-7, reads DAGVTQSPTHLIKTRGQQVTLRCSPKSGHDTVSWYQQALGQGPQFIFQYYEEEERQRGNFPDRFSGHQFPNYSSELNVNALLLGDSALYLCASSLRQQLYEQYFGPGTRLTVT.

This clone appeared a single time. This chain connects TRBV20-1 to TRBJ1-2; possibly TRBD1 for D (5 bases). This CDR3 has 11 residues. V was clipped by 3 bases and J by 6 bases, with 8 bases between them. Germline loops: CDR1 DFQATT, CDR2 SNEGSKA (reference sequence). The CDR3 DNA reads TGCAGTGCTAGGGGACTGCATGGCTACACCTTC. Its translation is CSARGLHGYTF.

The chain employs TRBV4-2 and TRBJ2-1; the match to TRBD2 covers 9 bases. From germline, CDR1 is LGHNA and CDR2 YNFKEQ. The CDR3 is made up of 15 amino acids. V trimming: 6 bases; J trimming: 0 bases; junction bases outside the gene matches: 3. For the CDR3, the DNA is TGTGCCAGCAGATATAGCGGGAGCTCCTACAATGAGCAGTTCTTC. Protein product: CASRYSGSSYNEQFF.

CDR3 loop: CASSPDRGRGEAFF. CDR3 nucleotide sequence: TGTGCCAGCAGCCCTGACAGGGGGCGAGGTGAAGCTTTCTTT. The rearrangement joins TRBV13 to TRBJ1-1; 10 nucleotides match TRBD1. CDR1 and CDR2 from the germline V gene are PRHDT and FYEKMQ (reference sequence). The J segment lost 7 bases and the V segment lost 5 bases, leaving 7 bases of the junction unmatched. This CDR3 comprises 14 residues.

The V call is TRBV19, the J call TRBJ1-5; no clear D gene. Trimming removed 5 bases from V and 3 bases from J, with 11 bases in between. In germline, CDR1 is LNHDA, CDR2 SQIVND (reference sequence). This CDR3 is built from 14 residues. The DNA of the CDR3 is TGTGCCAGTAGTCCTCCAGGTTACAATCAGCCCCAGCATTTT. It specifies CASSPPGYNQPQHF.

The chain recombines TRBV10-2 with TRBJ1-5, with D perhaps matching TRBD1 (5 bases). There are 14 residues in the CDR3. V shed 0 bases and J shed 7 bases, with 10 bases lying between them. CDR1 and CDR2 from the germline V gene are WSHSY and SAAADI. The CDR3: CASSESEGNQPQHF. CDR3 in DNA: TGCGCCAGCAGTGAGTCGGAGGGGAACCAGCCCCAGCATTTT.

J is TRBJ2-5 and V is TRBV5-8; D possibly corresponds to TRBD2 (6 bases). The length of the CDR3 is 14 residues. The V gene's germline CDR1 is SGHTS and CDR2 YDEGEE. V lost 4 bases, J lost 5 bases, and 15 bases lay in between. The CDR3 sequence is CASSGRDPGETQYF. Written as DNA, the CDR3 is TGTGCCAGCAGCGGGCGGGACCCTGGGGAGACCCAGTACTTC.